This entry features one TCR beta chain sequence. Antigen specificity is unknown. This specimen comes from a study of cytomegalovirus exposure and HLA in healthy donors. Only in-frame clones appear in the TCRdb table, and some are missing; sequencing was by immunoSEQ multiplex PCR. The sample includes under 200,000 clones, under 90% of them seen just once. Study conclusions and caveats: Testing in vitro showed three CMV-associated chains specific for CMV antigens.

The TCR originated in a man between 18 and 35 years old in good health and CMV-seropositive. Sequencing was done on a sample of PBMCs.

The CDR3 is CASSLVSDYGYTF. The CDR3 region has the DNA TGTGCCAGCAGCTTGGTGTCCGACTATGGCTACACCTTC. V and J are TRBV5-5 and TRBJ1-2; D is ambiguous. Germline V gene lookup returns CDR1 SGHKS and CDR2 YYEKEE (reference sequence). Trimming removed 0 bases from V and 3 bases from J, with 6 bases in between. The CDR3 covers 13 residues. Variable domain in full (rest from reference TRBV5-5 and TRBJ1-2): DAGVTQSPTHLIKTRGQQVTLRCSPISGHKSVSWYQQVLGQGPQFIFQYYEKEERGRGNFPDRFSARQFPNYSSELNVNALLLGDSALYLCASSLVSDYGYTFGSGTRLTVV.